The 8 T cell receptor beta chains below all came from one sample that was sequenced in a study of cytomegalovirus exposure and HLA in healthy donors. Assay: immunoSEQ multiplex PCR; the TCRdb copy retains only in-frame clones and omits some. The sample has around 250,000 clones, 80% to 95% seen once; the top ten hold roughly 3%. Sequenced: PBMCs. These receptors were collected from a young woman in good health and CMV-seronegative.

The chain recombines TRBV28 with TRBJ2-1, with D maybe TRBD2 (5 bases). The germline V gene encodes CDR1 MDHEN and CDR2 SYDVKM. The CDR3 length is 14 residues. V was pared by 8 bases and J by 5 bases, with 16 bases between. The DNA for the CDR3 is TGTGCCAGCCTAGATGGTCCTAGCAACAATGAGCAGTTCTTC. This codes for CASLDGPSNNEQFF.

This clone was recorded only once. The chain employs TRBV14 and TRBJ2-1, with 8 bases identical to TRBD2. Germline CDR1 and CDR2: SGHDN and FVKESK. The CDR3 loop spans 15 amino acids. The ends lost 3 bases at V and 12 bases at J; junction bases unmatched: 13. Written as DNA, the CDR3 is TGTGCCAGCAGCCAGCTCGGAGGCCCCGGGGGGGGGCAGTTCTTC. As protein: CASSQLGGPGGGQFF. The whole variable domain, filled in from reference TRBV14 and TRBJ2-1, reads EAGVTQFPSHSVIEKGQTVTLRCDPISGHDNLYWYRRVMGKEIKFLLHFVKESKQDESGMPNNRFLAERTGGTYSTLKVQPAELEDSGVYFCASSQLGGPGGGQFFGPGTRLTVL.

V gene TRBV6-1 combines with J gene TRBJ2-3; 11 nucleotides align to TRBD2. Germline-derived CDR1 and CDR2 are MNHNS and SASEGT. V dropped 1 base and J dropped 6; count of bases not matched to a gene: 18. This CDR3 has 20 residues. The CDR3 protein is CASSEGGSLAGGLFLDTQYF. For the CDR3, the DNA is TGTGCCAGCAGTGAAGGGGGGAGTCTAGCGGGAGGACTCTTTTTGGATACGCAGTATTTT.

This clone showed up just a few times. The rearrangement links TRBV29-1 to TRBJ2-7; tentatively, D is TRBD1 (6 bases). In germline, CDR1 is SQVTM, CDR2 ANQGSEA. The V end was cut by 4 bases, the J end by 2 bases, with 12 bases between. The CDR3 spans 13 residues. The CDR3 DNA follows: TGCAGCGTTGCCGGGGACACAGCCTACGAGCAGTACTTC. Encoded protein: CSVAGDTAYEQYF.

The chain uses TRBV4-3 and TRBJ2-1; TRBD2 aligns across 7 bases. There are 16 residues in the CDR3. V lost 2 bases to trimming and J lost 0 bases; unmatched junction nucleotides: 4. The germline V gene has CDR1 LGHNA and CDR2 YSLEER. CDR3 coding DNA: TGCGCCAGCAGCCAATGGGGGGGGTTCTCCTACAATGAGCAGTTCTTC. It yields the protein CASSQWGGFSYNEQFF.

This chain links TRBV6-5 with TRBJ2-5; no clear D gene. CDR1 is MNHEY and CDR2 is SVGAGI in the germline V gene. The germline V and J ends were trimmed by 0 bases and 1 base, with 6 bases remaining between them. There are 14 residues in the CDR3. CDR3 DNA: TGTGCCAGCAGTTACTCTTGGGGCCAAGAGACCCAGTACTTC. It is translated as CASSYSWGQETQYF.

The chain has TRBV19 and TRBJ2-7, with 7 bases lining up with TRBD1. Germline CDR1 and CDR2: LNHDA and SQIVND (reference sequence). Unmatched junction bases numbered 7, after V lost 3 bases and J lost 5 bases. CDR3 size: 14 residues. The CDR3 DNA is TGTGCCAGTAGTATCGGCTCAGGGGGAAACGAGCAGTACTTC. Its protein is CASSIGSGGNEQYF.

The chain recombines TRBV4-1 with TRBJ2-5; D remains ambiguous. Germline V lookup: CDR1 MGHRA, CDR2 YSYEKL. This CDR3 is built from 13 residues. Trimming removed 6 bases from V and 1 base from J, with 9 bases in between. The CDR3 is CASSKGLQETQYF. DNA for the CDR3: TGCGCCAGCAGTAAGGGCCTCCAAGAGACCCAGTACTTC.